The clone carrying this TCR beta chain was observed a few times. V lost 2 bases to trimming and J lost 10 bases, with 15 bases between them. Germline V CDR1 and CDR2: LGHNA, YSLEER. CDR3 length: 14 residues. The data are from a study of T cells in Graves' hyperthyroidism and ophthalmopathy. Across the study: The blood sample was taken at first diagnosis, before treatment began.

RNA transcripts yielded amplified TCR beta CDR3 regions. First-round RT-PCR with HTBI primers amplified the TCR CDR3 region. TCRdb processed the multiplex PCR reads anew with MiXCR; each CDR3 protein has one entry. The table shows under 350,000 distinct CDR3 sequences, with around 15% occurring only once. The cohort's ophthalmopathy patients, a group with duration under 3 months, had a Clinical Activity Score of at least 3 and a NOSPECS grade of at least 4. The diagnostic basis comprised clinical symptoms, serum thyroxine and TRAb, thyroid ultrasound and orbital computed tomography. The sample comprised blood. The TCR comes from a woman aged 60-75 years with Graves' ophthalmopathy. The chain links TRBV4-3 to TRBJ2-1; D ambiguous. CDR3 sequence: CASSQKVGGSEQFF. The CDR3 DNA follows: TGCGCCAGCAGCCAAAAGGTGGGTGGGTCCGAGCAGTTCTTC.